A single T cell receptor (beta chain) is shown here with its context. This entry belongs to a study of blood T cell repertoires in COVID-19. Study information: Acute and convalescent COVID-19 samples came from the United States, Italy and Spain.

Across 24 US areas, participants ranged in age from roughly 18 to 95 years. Per the original data handling: Amplification of reference gene primers was used by the study to estimate nucleated cell counts. Measured with immunoSEQ multiplex PCR; TCRdb has only the in-frame clones, and not every one. The DNA gave D and trimming, while V, J and clone size come from that table. The sample carries 250,000 or so clones, about 80% recorded once. The germline CDR1 and CDR2 sequences are MGHDK and SYGVNS. This CDR3 contains 12 residues. V shed 3 bases and J 8 bases; nucleotides not matched to a gene: 1. The clonotype originates from a man between 45 and 60 years old who had recovered from COVID-19. The gene calls are TRBV25-1 and TRBJ2-3, with 8 bases aligning to TRBD2. The source material was PBMCs or T cells enriched from blood (not recorded which). For the CDR3, the DNA is TGTGCCAGCAGTGATCGGGGGGGTACGCAGTATTTT. Amino acid sequence: CASSDRGGTQYF.